Presented here are 27 T cell receptor beta chains from one specimen sequenced in a study of PD-1 and CTLA-4 blockade in melanoma (dated by TCRdb to the early 2020s). The protocol used for the library was the immunoSEQ multiplex PCR assay. TCRdb limited this immuneACCESS table to in-frame rearrangements with V and J called. A share of clones is missing; checked studies link under half to unresolved V genes, and the rest is unexplained. The sample records approximately 17,000 clones, 73% of which are singletons. The ten largest clones represent about 15% of the sample. The sample consisted of CD8+ T cells from peripheral blood, taken before anti-PD-1 treatment. Source of these receptors: a human donor with melanoma.

The rearrangement uses TRBV7-2 and TRBJ1-2, with 7 bases fitting TRBD1. CDR1 SGHTA and CDR2 FQGNSA come from the germline V gene. V dropped 5 bases and J dropped 2; count of bases not matched to a gene: 8. The CDR3 has 15 residues. The CDR3 nucleotides are TGTGCCAGCAGCCCCTTACAGGGGTGGAACTATGGCTACACCTTC. Translating it yields CASSPLQGWNYGYTF.

The V call is TRBV4-1, the J call TRBJ2-1, with TRBD2 matching over 9 bases. Germline V gene lookup returns CDR1 MGHRA and CDR2 YSYEKL. Trimming removed 0 bases from V and 4 bases from J; junction bases left unmatched: 7. The CDR3 length is 17 residues. Here the CDR3 DNA reads TGCGCCAGCAGCCAAGATCCGCCGGGACTAGCTTACAATGAGCAGTTCTTC. Residues: CASSQDPPGLAYNEQFF.

The chain joins TRBV4-1 to TRBJ1-2, with a tentative D call TRBD1 (5 bases). Germline V gene sequence: CDR1 MGHRA, CDR2 YSYEKL. CDR3 size: 15 residues. Deletions cut 0 bases from V and 4 bases from J, with 12 bases between. This CDR3 reads CASSQDRGDLYGYTF. The CDR3 DNA reads as TGCGCCAGCAGCCAAGATCGAGGGGACCTCTATGGCTACACCTTC.

The chain combines TRBV4-1 with TRBJ1-2; D is possibly TRBD1 (6 bases). V gave up 0 bases and J gave up 2 bases, with 10 bases separating them. The germline gives CDR1 MGHRA, CDR2 YSYEKL. The CDR3 runs 15 residues. In nucleotides, the CDR3 is TGCGCCAGCAGCCAAGATAGGGACACCAACTATGGCTACACCTTC. It translates to CASSQDRDTNYGYTF.

This clone was seen only a few times. The chain links TRBV13 to TRBJ2-7, with 7 bases lining up with TRBD2. The CDR3 is 13 amino acids. Trimming cost V 6 bases and J 3 bases; bases outside gene matches: 5. Germline values: CDR1 PRHDT, CDR2 FYEKMQ (reference sequence). CDR3 residues: CASSSPGGYEQYF. The CDR3, as DNA: TGTGCCAGCAGTTCTCCGGGGGGCTACGAGCAGTACTTC.

The chain recombines TRBV12-5 with TRBJ1-1; TRBD1 agrees at 8 bases. This CDR3 has 12 residues. Germline V CDR1 and CDR2: LGHNT, FRNRAP. V dropped 6 bases and J dropped 3; count of bases not matched to a gene: 0. The CDR3 bases are TGTGCTAGTGGGACAGGGGACACTGAAGCTTTCTTT. It codes for CASGTGDTEAFF.

The genes are TRBV7-9 and TRBJ2-7, with D perhaps matching TRBD1 or TRBD2 (5 bases each). Trimming left V 5 bases short and J 3 bases short, with 14 bases between. This CDR3 spans 14 amino acids. CDR1 and CDR2 from the germline V gene are SEHNR and FQNEAQ (reference sequence). CDR3 in DNA: TGTGCCAGCAGCAAATCCGGGACCCACTACGAGCAGTACTTC. Amino acid sequence: CASSKSGTHYEQYF.

This clone rates as medium-sized. V gene TRBV11-2 combines with J gene TRBJ2-7; 11 bases agree with TRBD2. The CDR3 extends over 16 amino acids. Trimming removed 5 bases from V and 2 bases from J; junction bases left unmatched: 8. Germline V gene lookup returns CDR1 SGHAT and CDR2 FQNNGV. CDR3 DNA sequence: TGTGCCAGCAGCGGATGGACTAGCGGGCAAACCTACGAGCAGTACTTC. It is translated as CASSGWTSGQTYEQYF.

This sequence joins TRBV29-1 and TRBJ1-2; D remains unclear. V lost 5 bases to trimming and J lost 5 bases, with 15 bases between them. This CDR3 comprises 13 residues. Germline V gene data show CDR1 as SQVTM and CDR2 as ANQGSEA. The CDR3 here is CSVKASLGYGYTF. The CDR3, as DNA: TGCAGCGTTAAGGCCTCTCTCGGATATGGCTACACCTTC. The whole variable domain, remainder taken from reference TRBV29-1 and TRBJ1-2, is SAVISQKPSRDICQRGTSLTIQCQVDSQVTMMFWYRQQPGQSLTLIATANQGSEATYESGFVIDKFPISRPNLTFSTLTVSNMSPEDSSIYLCSVKASLGYGYTFGSGTRLTVV.

The chain recombines TRBV9 with TRBJ2-7, with no clear D. Germline CDR1 and CDR2: SGDLS and YYNGEE. The V end was cut by 4 bases, the J end by 1 base, with 15 bases between. The CDR3 has 15 residues. In DNA, the CDR3 is TGTGCCAGCAGCCCCGTTATGGACGGATCCTACGAGCAGTACTTC. Amino acids: CASSPVMDGSYEQYF.

This chain uses TRBV3-1 (or the pseudogene TRBV3-2) with TRBJ2-7; weak D call: TRBD2 (6 bases). The CDR3 spans 15 residues. The germline CDR1 and CDR2 sequences are LGHDT and YNNKEL (reference sequence). Trimming shortened V by 5 bases and J by 2 bases, and 16 bases separated the two germline ends. CDR3 DNA: TGTGCCAGCAGCGAAGGGAGGCAGGCGACCTACGAGCAGTACTTC. This encodes CASSEGRQATYEQYF.

This chain joins TRBV2 and TRBJ2-7, with D perhaps TRBD2 (5 bases). V dropped 1 base and J dropped 4 bases, with 11 bases sitting between them. Germline V CDR1 and CDR2: SNHLY, FYNNEI. This CDR3 is 14 amino acids long. The CDR3 spells CASSEGRTEYEQYF. The CDR3 DNA reads as TGTGCCAGCAGTGAAGGGAGGACGGAATACGAGCAGTACTTC.

V is TRBV13 and J is TRBJ1-5, with a possible D match to TRBD1 (5 bases). CDR3 length: 16 residues. V lost 2 bases and J lost 4, with 15 bases in between. Germline assignment: CDR1 PRHDT and CDR2 FYEKMQ (reference sequence). The CDR3 DNA is TGTGCCAGCAGCTTATCGGGCGACAGCTTAAATCAGCCCCAGCATTTT. This gives the protein CASSLSGDSLNQPQHF.

The rearrangement joins TRBV29-1 to TRBJ1-5; TRBD1 is a possible D gene (6 bases). The germline gives CDR1 SQVTM, CDR2 ANQGSEA. The CDR3 has 13 residues. The V gene lost 8 bases and the J gene lost 7 bases, with 18 bases spanning the gap. This chain's CDR3 is CSIMGRGGQPQHF. CDR3 DNA sequence: TGCAGCATAATGGGCAGGGGTGGGCAGCCCCAGCATTTT.

CDR3 coding DNA: TGCAGCGCCGCGGGGTGGGGGAACCCCGACTATGGCTACACCTTC. Translating gives CSAAGWGNPDYGYTF. The chain recombines TRBV29-1 with TRBJ1-2, with a weak D call TRBD1 (5 bases). V lost 7 bases to trimming and J lost 3 bases, with 21 bases between them. CDR1 is SQVTM and CDR2 is ANQGSEA in the germline V gene. CDR3 length: 15 amino acids.

This clone was recorded once. The V gene is TRBV19, the J gene TRBJ1-1, with a tentative D call TRBD1 (5 bases). The CDR3 sequence is 15 residues long. V shed 7 bases and J shed 0 bases, with 15 bases lying between them. Germline V lookup: CDR1 LNHDA, CDR2 SQIVND (reference sequence). CDR3 in amino acids: CASTPGTSMNTEAFF. In nucleotides, the CDR3 is TGTGCCAGTACCCCCGGGACTTCCATGAACACTGAAGCTTTCTTT.

The chain uses TRBV7-9 and TRBJ1-1; 11 bases are shared with TRBD1. CDR3 length equals 16 residues. Germline assignment: CDR1 SEHNR and CDR2 FQNEAQ (reference sequence). The ends lost 5 bases at V and 8 bases at J; junction bases unmatched: 13. CDR3 protein: CASSQAGQGGRKEAFF. For the CDR3, the DNA is TGTGCCAGCAGCCAGGCGGGACAGGGGGGCCGCAAGGAAGCTTTCTTT.

The J gene is TRBJ1-1, the V gene TRBV19, with D possibly matching TRBD1 (5 bases). The CDR3 is 16 residues long. CDR1 is LNHDA and CDR2 is SQIVND in the germline V gene (reference sequence). The V end lost 1 base, the J end lost 3 bases, and 15 bases lay between the germline ends. The CDR3 DNA is TGTGCCAGTAGTATAGCGGGCAGGCTAGGGGACACTGAAGCTTTCTTT. This gives the protein CASSIAGRLGDTEAFF.

The chain uses TRBV6-5 and TRBJ2-2, with a possible D match to TRBD2 (5 bases). V was pared by 2 bases and J by 4 bases, with 14 bases between. Germline V gene data show CDR1 as MNHEY and CDR2 as SVGAGI. The CDR3 length is 16 residues. CDR3 DNA: TGTGCCAGCAGTTACGGTTTCGGGGTCGGCACCGGGGAGCTGTTTTTT. Its translation is CASSYGFGVGTGELFF.

The V call is TRBV6-1, the J call TRBJ2-7; weak D call: TRBD1 (6 bases). CDR1 and CDR2 (germline): MNHNS, SASEGT. CDR3 length equals 15 residues. Trimming took 2 bases from V and 3 from J, leaving 14 bases between them. The CDR3 reads CASSESGASYYEQYF. CDR3 coding DNA: TGTGCCAGCAGTGAATCAGGGGCGTCCTACTACGAGCAGTACTTC.

V is TRBV11-2 and J is TRBJ2-3; D is undetermined. Trimming left V 6 bases short and J 0 bases short, with 7 bases between. The CDR3 is 13 amino acids. Germline CDR1 reads SGHAT; CDR2 reads FQNNGV. CDR3 nucleotides: TGTGCCAGCAGTTCCACCAGCACAGATACGCAGTATTTT. Translating it yields CASSSTSTDTQYF.

This chain connects TRBV10-3 to TRBJ2-1; D is possibly TRBD2 (6 bases). The V end was cut by 7 bases, the J end by 4 bases, with 14 bases between. Germline values: CDR1 ENHRY, CDR2 SYGVKD. This CDR3 spans 14 amino acids. The CDR3 bases are TGTGCCATCACGGCGGGGACTCAATACAATGAGCAGTTCTTC. Protein: CAITAGTQYNEQFF.

V usage is TRBV16 and J usage is TRBJ1-4; TRBD1 matches at 11 bases. From germline, CDR1 is KGHSY and CDR2 FQNENV. After removal of 0 bases from V and 6 bases from J, the junction contained 6 bases not matched to a gene. The length of the CDR3 is 17 residues. CDR3 loop: CASSQSRDRGADEKLFF. The CDR3 bases are TGTGCCAGCAGCCAATCCCGGGACAGGGGGGCGGATGAAAAACTGTTTTTT. The full variable domain, in which reference TRBV16 and TRBJ1-4 provide the parts outside the CDR3, is GEEVAQTPKHLVRGEGQKAKLYCAPIKGHSYVFWYQQVLKNEFKFLISFQNENVFDETGMPKERFSAKCLPNSPCSLEIQATKLEDSAVYFCASSQSRDRGADEKLFFGSGTQLSVL.

The chain uses TRBV2 and TRBJ1-5, with D hard to call. CDR1 SNHLY and CDR2 FYNNEI come from the germline V gene. The CDR3 is 14 residues long. V lost 8 bases to trimming and J lost 0 bases, with 11 bases between them. The CDR3 sequence is CASHGRSSNQPQHF. CDR3 nucleotides: TGTGCCAGCCATGGACGTAGTAGCAATCAGCCCCAGCATTTT.

A few counts support this clone. This chain's CDR3 is CASSLDFQGSHGYTF. CDR3 bases: TGTGCCAGCAGCTTGGACTTTCAAGGGTCCCATGGCTACACCTTC. The chain couples TRBV5-4 to TRBJ1-2; D ambiguous. Trimming removed 0 bases at V and 6 bases at J, with 15 bases between. CDR1 and CDR2 from the germline V gene are SGHNT and YYREEE (reference sequence). This CDR3 is built from 15 residues.

This rearrangement joins TRBV6-5 to TRBJ2-2; D may match TRBD1 or TRBD2 (5 bases each). The germline V and J ends were trimmed by 7 bases and 5 bases, with 17 bases remaining between them. The germline V gene has CDR1 MNHEY and CDR2 SVGAGI. CDR3 length equals 15 residues. The CDR3 region has the DNA TGTGCCAGCATGAAGGGACGGGTTGAGACCGGGGAGCTGTTTTTT. Translated: CASMKGRVETGELFF.

The V gene is TRBV2, the J gene TRBJ2-7; no reliable D call. Germline V lookup: CDR1 SNHLY, CDR2 FYNNEI. This CDR3 has 14 amino acids. V lost 10 bases, J lost 1 base, and 17 bases lay in between. The CDR3: CATNSGFGSYEQYF. Here the CDR3 DNA reads TGTGCCACGAATAGTGGGTTCGGGTCCTACGAGCAGTACTTC.